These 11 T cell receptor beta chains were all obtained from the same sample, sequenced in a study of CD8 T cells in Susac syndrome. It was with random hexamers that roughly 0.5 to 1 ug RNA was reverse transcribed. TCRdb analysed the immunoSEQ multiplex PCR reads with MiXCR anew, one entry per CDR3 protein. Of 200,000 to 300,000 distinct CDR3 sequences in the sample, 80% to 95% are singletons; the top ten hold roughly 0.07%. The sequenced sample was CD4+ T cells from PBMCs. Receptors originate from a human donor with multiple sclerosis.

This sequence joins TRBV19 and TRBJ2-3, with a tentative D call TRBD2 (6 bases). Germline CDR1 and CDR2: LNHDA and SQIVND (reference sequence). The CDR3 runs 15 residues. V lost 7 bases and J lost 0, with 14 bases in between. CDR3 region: CASNPAGISTDTQYF. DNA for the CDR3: TGTGCCAGTAACCCGGCGGGGATAAGCACAGATACGCAGTATTTT.

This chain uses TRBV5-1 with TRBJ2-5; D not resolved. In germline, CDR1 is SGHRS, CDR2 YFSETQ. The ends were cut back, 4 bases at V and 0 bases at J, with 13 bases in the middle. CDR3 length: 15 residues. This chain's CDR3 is CASSPTPGDQETQYF. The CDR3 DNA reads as TGCGCCAGCAGCCCCACCCCCGGAGACCAAGAGACCCAGTACTTC.

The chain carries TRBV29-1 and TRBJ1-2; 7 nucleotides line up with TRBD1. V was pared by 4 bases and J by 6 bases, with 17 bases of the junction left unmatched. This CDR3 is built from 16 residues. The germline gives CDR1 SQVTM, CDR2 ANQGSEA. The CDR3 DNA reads TGCAGCGTTGGAGGGGTGACAGGGTGGCGGAACGATGGCTACACCTTC. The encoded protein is CSVGGVTGWRNDGYTF.

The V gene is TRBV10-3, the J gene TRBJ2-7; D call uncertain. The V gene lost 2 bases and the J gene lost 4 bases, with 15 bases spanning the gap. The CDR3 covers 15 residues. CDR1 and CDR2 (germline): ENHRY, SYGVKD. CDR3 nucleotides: TGTGCCATCAGTGAGGGGCAAGCCCTTAATTACGAGCAGTACTTC. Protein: CAISEGQALNYEQYF.

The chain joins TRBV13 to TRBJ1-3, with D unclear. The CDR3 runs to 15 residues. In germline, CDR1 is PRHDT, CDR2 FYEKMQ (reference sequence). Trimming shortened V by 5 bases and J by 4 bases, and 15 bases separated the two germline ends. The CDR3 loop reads CASSPLTSEGNTIYF. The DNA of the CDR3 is TGTGCCAGCAGCCCACTGACATCCGAAGGAAACACCATATATTTT.

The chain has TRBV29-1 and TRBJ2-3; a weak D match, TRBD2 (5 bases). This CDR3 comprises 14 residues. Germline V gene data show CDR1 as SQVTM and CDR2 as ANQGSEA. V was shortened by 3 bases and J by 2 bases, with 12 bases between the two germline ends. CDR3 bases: TGCAGCGTTGAGGGGAGCGGTATCACAGATACGCAGTATTTT. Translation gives CSVEGSGITDTQYF.

The CDR3 DNA follows: TGTGCCAGCAGCTCTTTCGGGAGCACAGATACGCAGTATTTT. It yields the protein CASSSFGSTDTQYF. This chain uses TRBV5-4 with TRBJ2-3; no definite D call. The germline V gene encodes CDR1 SGHNT and CDR2 YYREEE (reference sequence). Trimming took off 3 bases at V and 0 bases at J, with 8 bases between the two ends. CDR3 size: 14 residues.

The CDR3 sequence is CATSDSPALGTQYF. DNA of the CDR3: TGTGCCACCAGTGATTCACCCGCTCTTGGGACCCAGTACTTC. The chain uses TRBV24-1 and TRBJ2-5; D ambiguous. The CDR3 covers 14 residues. Germline V gene data show CDR1 as KGHDR and CDR2 as SFDVKD. Trimming stripped 2 bases from V and 7 bases from J, with 13 bases between.

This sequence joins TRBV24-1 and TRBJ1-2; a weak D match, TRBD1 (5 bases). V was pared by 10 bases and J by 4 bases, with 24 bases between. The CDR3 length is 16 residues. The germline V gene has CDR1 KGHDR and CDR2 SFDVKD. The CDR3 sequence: CATLSQAAGRLYGYTF. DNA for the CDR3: TGTGCCACTCTTTCACAGGCGGCAGGGAGGCTCTATGGCTACACCTTC.

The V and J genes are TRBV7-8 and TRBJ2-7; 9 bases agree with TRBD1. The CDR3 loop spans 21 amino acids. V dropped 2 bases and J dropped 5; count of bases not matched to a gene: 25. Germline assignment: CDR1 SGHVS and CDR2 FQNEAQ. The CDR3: CASSLLRLFATGTGSFDEQYF. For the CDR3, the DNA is TGTGCCAGCAGCTTACTTCGGCTGTTTGCAACCGGGACAGGGAGCTTCGACGAGCAGTACTTC.

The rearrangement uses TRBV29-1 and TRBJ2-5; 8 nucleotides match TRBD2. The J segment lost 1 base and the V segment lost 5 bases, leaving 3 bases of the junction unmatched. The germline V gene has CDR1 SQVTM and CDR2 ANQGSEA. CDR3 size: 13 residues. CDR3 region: CSVNAGGQETQYF. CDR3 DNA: TGCAGCGTTAACGCGGGGGGCCAAGAGACCCAGTACTTC.